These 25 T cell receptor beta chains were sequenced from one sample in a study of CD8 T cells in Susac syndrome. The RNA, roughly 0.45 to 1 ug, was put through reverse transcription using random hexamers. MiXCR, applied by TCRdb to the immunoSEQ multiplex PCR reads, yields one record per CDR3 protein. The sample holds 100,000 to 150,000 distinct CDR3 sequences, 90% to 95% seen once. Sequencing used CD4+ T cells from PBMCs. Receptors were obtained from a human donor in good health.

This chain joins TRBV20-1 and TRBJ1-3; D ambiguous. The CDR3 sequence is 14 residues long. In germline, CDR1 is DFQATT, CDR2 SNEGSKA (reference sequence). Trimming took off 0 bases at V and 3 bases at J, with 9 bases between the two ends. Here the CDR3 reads CSAREKSRGNTIYF. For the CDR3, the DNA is TGCAGTGCTAGAGAAAAATCCCGTGGAAACACCATATATTTT.

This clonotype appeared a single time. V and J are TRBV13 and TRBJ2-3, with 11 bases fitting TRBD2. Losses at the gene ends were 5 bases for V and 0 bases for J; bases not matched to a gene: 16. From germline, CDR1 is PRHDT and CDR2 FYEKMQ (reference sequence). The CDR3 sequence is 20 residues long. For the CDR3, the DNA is TGTGCCAGCAGCCTATATATAAGGCTAGCGGGAGGTTCGAGCACAGATACGCAGTATTTT. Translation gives CASSLYIRLAGGSSTDTQYF. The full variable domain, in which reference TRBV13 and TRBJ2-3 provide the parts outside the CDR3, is AAGVIQSPRHLIKEKRETATLKCYPIPRHDTVYWYQQGPGQDPQFLISFYEKMQSDKGSIPDRFSAQQFSDYHSELNMSSLELGDSALYFCASSLYIRLAGGSSTDTQYFGPGTRLTVL.

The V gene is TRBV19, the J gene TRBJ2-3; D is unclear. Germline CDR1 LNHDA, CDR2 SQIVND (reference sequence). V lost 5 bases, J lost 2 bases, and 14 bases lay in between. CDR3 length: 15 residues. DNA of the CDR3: TGTGCCAGTAGTTTATCGACGTACTACACAGATACGCAGTATTTT. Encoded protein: CASSLSTYYTDTQYF.

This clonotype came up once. The CDR3 here is CASRGRTAVNTGELFF. As DNA, the CDR3 is TGTGCCAGTAGGGGTCGGACGGCCGTGAACACCGGGGAGCTGTTTTTT. This rearrangement joins TRBV19 to TRBJ2-2; D gene uncertain. The germline V and J ends were trimmed by 6 bases and 1 base, with 15 bases remaining between them. This CDR3 is built from 16 residues. Germline CDR1 LNHDA, CDR2 SQIVND (reference sequence).

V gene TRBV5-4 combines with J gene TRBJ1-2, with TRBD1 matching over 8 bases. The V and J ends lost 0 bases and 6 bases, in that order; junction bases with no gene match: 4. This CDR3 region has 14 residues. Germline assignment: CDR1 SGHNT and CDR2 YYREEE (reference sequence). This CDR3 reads CASSLEQGDHGYTF. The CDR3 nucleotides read TGTGCCAGCAGCTTGGAACAGGGGGATCATGGCTACACCTTC. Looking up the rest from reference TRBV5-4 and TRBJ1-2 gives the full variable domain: ETGVTQSPTHLIKTRGQQVTLRCSSQSGHNTVSWYQQALGQGPQFIFQYYREEENGRGNFPPRFSGLQFPNYSSELNVNALELDDSALYLCASSLEQGDHGYTFGSGTRLTVV.

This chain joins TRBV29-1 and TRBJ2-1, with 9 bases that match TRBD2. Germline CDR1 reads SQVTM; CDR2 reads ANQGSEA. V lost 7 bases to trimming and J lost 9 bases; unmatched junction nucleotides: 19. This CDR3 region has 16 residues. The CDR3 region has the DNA TGCAGCGCCTCTGGGCCTAGCGGGGCCTCCCGGGGTGAGCAGTTCTTC. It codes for CSASGPSGASRGEQFF.

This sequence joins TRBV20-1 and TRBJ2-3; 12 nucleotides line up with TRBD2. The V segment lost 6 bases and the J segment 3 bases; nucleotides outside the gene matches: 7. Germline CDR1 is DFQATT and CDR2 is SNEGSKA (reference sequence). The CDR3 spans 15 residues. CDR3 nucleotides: TGCAGTGCCAAGACTAGCGGGAGTGGGACAGATACGCAGTATTTT. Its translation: CSAKTSGSGTDTQYF.

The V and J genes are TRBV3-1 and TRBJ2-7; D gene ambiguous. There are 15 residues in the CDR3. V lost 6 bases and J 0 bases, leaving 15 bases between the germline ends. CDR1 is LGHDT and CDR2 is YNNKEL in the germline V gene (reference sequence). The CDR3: CASSPWMDVSYEQYF. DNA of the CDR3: TGTGCCAGCAGTCCTTGGATGGACGTCTCCTACGAGCAGTACTTC.

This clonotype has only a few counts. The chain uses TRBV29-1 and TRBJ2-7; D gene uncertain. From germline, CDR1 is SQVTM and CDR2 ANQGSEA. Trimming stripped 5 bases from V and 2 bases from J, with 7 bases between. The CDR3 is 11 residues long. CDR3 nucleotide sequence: TGCAGCGTTTCCAAAGCCTACGAGCAGTACTTC. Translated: CSVSKAYEQYF.

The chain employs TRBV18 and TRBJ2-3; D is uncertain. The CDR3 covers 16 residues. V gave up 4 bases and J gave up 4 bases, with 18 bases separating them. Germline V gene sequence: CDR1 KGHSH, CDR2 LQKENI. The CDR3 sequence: CASSHQDGLLADTQYF. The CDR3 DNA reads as TGTGCCAGCTCACACCAGGATGGCCTCCTGGCAGATACGCAGTATTTT. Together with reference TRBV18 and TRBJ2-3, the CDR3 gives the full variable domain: NAGVMQNPRHLVRRRGQEARLRCSPMKGHSHVYWYRQLPEEGLKFMVYLQKENIIDESGMPKERFSAEFPKEGPSILRIQQVVRGDSAAYFCASSHQDGLLADTQYFGPGTRLTVL.

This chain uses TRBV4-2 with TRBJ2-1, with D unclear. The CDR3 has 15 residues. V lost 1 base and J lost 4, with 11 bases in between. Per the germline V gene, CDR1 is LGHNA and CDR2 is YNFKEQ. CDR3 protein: CASSQGLSSYNEQFF. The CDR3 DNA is TGTGCCAGCAGCCAAGGGCTTTCCAGTTACAATGAGCAGTTCTTC.

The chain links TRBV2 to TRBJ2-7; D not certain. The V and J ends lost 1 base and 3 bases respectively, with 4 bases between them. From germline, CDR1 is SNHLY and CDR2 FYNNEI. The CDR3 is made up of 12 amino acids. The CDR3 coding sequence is TGTGCCAGCAGTGAAGAAGTCTACGAGCAGTACTTC. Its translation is CASSEEVYEQYF.

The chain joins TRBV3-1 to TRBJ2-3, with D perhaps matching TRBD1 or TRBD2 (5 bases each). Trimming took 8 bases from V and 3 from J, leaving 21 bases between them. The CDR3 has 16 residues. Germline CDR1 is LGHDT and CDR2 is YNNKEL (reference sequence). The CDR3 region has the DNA TGTGCCAGCGGGCTGAGCGGTGCTAGGGGAACAGATACGCAGTATTTT. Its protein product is CASGLSGARGTDTQYF.

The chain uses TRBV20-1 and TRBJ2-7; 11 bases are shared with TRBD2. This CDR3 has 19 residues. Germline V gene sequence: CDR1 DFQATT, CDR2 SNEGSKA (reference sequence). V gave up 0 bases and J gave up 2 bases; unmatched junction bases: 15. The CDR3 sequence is CSAREDGLAGGPDPYEQYF. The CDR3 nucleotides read TGCAGTGCTAGAGAGGACGGGTTAGCGGGAGGGCCTGATCCCTACGAGCAGTACTTC.

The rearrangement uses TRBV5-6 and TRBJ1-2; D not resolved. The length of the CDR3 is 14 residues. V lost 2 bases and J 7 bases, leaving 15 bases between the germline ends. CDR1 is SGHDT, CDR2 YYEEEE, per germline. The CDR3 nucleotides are TGTGCCAGCAGCTTCGGTCTGCCAGAGGGTGGCTACACCTTC. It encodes CASSFGLPEGGYTF.

The CDR3 DNA sequence: TGTGCCAGTACCACTACCCTGCGGACCCACTCTGGAAACACCATATATTTT. Translation gives CASTTTLRTHSGNTIYF. V usage is TRBV19 and J usage is TRBJ1-3, with D unclear. V was clipped by 7 bases and J by 0 bases, with 19 bases between them. The CDR3 is made up of 17 amino acids. The germline V gene encodes CDR1 LNHDA and CDR2 SQIVND (reference sequence).

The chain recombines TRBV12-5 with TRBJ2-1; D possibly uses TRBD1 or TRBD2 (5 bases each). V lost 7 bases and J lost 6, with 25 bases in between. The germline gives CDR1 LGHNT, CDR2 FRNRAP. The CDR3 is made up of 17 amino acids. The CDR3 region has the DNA TGTGCTAGTGTGCCTTGGTGGACAAGGGGAGTTGGCAATGAGCAGTTCTTC. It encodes CASVPWWTRGVGNEQFF.

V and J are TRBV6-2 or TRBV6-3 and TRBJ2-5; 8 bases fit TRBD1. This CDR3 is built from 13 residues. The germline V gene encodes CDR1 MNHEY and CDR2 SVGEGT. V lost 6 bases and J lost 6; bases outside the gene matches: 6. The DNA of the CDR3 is TGTGCCAGCAGCTCCCAGGGGGCCAAGACCCAGTACTTC. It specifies CASSSQGAKTQYF.

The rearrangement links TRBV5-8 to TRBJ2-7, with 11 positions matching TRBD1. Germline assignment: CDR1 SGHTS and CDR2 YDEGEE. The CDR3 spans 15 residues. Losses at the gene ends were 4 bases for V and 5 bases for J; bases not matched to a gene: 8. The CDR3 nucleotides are TGTGCCAGCAGCAGGACAGGGGGCTTGAAGAACGAGCAGTACTTC. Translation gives CASSRTGGLKNEQYF.

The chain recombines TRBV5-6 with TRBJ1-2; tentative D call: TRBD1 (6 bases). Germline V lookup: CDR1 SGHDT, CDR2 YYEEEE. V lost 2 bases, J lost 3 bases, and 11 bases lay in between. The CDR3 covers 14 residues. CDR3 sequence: CASSFRGADYGYTF. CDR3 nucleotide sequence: TGTGCCAGCAGCTTTAGGGGGGCAGACTATGGCTACACCTTC.

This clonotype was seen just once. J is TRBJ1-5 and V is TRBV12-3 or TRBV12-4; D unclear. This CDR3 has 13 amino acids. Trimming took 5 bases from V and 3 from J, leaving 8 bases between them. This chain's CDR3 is CASSLSPNQPQHF. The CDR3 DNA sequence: TGTGCCAGCAGTCTATCCCCCAATCAGCCCCAGCATTTT.

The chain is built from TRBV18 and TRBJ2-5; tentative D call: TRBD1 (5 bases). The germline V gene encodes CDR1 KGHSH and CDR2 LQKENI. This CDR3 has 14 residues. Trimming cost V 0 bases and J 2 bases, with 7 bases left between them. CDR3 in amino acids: CASSPPGVQETQYF. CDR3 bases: TGTGCCAGCTCACCACCAGGGGTACAAGAGACCCAGTACTTC.

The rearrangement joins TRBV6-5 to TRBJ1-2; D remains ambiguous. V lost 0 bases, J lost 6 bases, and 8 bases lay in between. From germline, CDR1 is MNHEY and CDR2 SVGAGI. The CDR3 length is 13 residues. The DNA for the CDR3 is TGTGCCAGCAGTTACTCCGGTCTGGATGGCTACACCTTC. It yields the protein CASSYSGLDGYTF.

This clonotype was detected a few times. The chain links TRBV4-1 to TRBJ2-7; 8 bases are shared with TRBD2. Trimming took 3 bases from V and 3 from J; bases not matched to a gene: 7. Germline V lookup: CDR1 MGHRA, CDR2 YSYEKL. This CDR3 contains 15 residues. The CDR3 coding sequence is TGCGCCAGCAGCCACGGTAGCGGGAAGCGCTACGAGCAGTACTTC. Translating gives CASSHGSGKRYEQYF.

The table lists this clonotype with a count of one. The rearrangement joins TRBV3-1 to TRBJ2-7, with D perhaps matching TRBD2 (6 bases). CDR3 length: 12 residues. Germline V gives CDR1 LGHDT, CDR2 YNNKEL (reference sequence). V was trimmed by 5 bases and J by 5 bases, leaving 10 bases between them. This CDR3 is CASSLTSHEQYF. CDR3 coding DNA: TGTGCCAGCAGCTTGACTAGTCACGAGCAGTACTTC.